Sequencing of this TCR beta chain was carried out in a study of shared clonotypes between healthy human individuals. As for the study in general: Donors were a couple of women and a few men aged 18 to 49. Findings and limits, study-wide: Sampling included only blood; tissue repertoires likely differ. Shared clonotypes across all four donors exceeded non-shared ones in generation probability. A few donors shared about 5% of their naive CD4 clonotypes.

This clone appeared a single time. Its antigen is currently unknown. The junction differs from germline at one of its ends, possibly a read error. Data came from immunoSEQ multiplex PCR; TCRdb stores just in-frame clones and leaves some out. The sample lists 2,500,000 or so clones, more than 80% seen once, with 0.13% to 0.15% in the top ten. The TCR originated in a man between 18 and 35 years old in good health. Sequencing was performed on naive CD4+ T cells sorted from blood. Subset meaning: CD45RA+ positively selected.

The CDR3 region is CASSLEAAGGTQYF. CDR3 in DNA: TGTGCTAGCAGCTTAGAAGCGGCGGGGGGTACGCAGTATTTT. The rearrangement links TRBV7-7 to TRBJ2-3; 8 bases align to TRBD2. The germline V gene encodes CDR1 SSHAT and CDR2 FNYEAQ (reference sequence). This CDR3 region has 14 residues.